This T cell receptor beta chain was documented in a study of blood T cell repertoires in COVID-19. This clone was detected once. A read error may be the cause here, since a much bigger clone is one base away. Here immunoSEQ multiplex PCR was the method, and the copy in TCRdb shows in-frame clones only, minus some. The sample holds fewer than 400,000 clones, around 85% seen once. CDR1 MNHNS and CDR2 SASEGT come from the germline V gene. V was clipped by 1 base and J by 0 bases, with 4 bases between them. This CDR3 has 15 residues. The sequence was obtained from a man in his thirties or forties who had recovered from COVID-19. Sequenced input: PBMCs or T cells enriched from blood (not recorded which). This chain joins TRBV6-1 and TRBJ2-6, with D uncertain. The CDR3 DNA reads TGTGCCAGCAGTGAAGACAACTCTGGGGCCAACGTCCTGACTTTC. It encodes CASSEDNSGANVLTF.